These T cell receptor beta chains were read from a single sample in a study of tumor-infiltrating lymphocytes in primary liver carcinoma. Each CDR3 protein gets one entry after TCRdb re-called the multiplex PCR reads with MiXCR. The table includes a few hundred thousand distinct CDR3 sequences, more than 55% detected once. Sequencing input: peripheral blood. These receptors were obtained from a woman aged 25-40 years with primary liver carcinoma and hepatitis B virus infection. CDR3s include the opening cysteine and the closing phenylalanine or tryptophan. Fields, in order: J gene, V gene, clone size, D gene, CDR3 protein, CDR3 DNA. A D gene is named only where the DNA matches it firmly. Clone size, where shown, is once, few, many, or a class for clones that have expanded.

J gene: TRBJ1-1
V gene: TRBV5-1
clone size: .
D gene: .
CDR3 protein: CASSKGYNEAFF
CDR3 DNA: TGCGCCAGTAGCAAAGGGTACAATGAAGCTTTCTTT

J gene: TRBJ2-2
V gene: TRBV6-6
clone size: .
D gene: .
CDR3 protein: CASSTPLVGWELFF
CDR3 DNA: TGTGCCAGCAGCACCCCACTAGTAGGGTGGGAGCTGTTTTTT

J gene: TRBJ2-3
V gene: TRBV28
clone size: .
D gene: .
CDR3 protein: CTSSSRGGTDTQYF
CDR3 DNA: TGTACCAGCAGTTCCAGGGGAGGCACAGATACGCAGTATTTT

J gene: TRBJ1-3
V gene: TRBV6-1
clone size: .
D gene: .
CDR3 protein: CAIHDALSRNTIYF
CDR3 DNA: TGTGCCATCCATGACGCTCTCTCTCGAAACACCATATATTTT

J gene: TRBJ2-1
V gene: TRBV7-9
clone size: .
D gene: .
CDR3 protein: CASSLELSSASLYNEQFF
CDR3 DNA: TGTGCCAGCAGCTTAGAGCTATCTAGCGCCTCCTTATACAATGAGCAGTTCTTC

J gene: TRBJ2-1
V gene: TRBV7-9
clone size: .
D gene: TRBD2
CDR3 protein: CASSPEVAGGYNEQFF
CDR3 DNA: TGTGCCAGCAGCCCCGAAGTCGCGGGGGGGTACAATGAGCAGTTCTTC

J gene: TRBJ2-1
V gene: TRBV11-1
clone size: .
D gene: .
CDR3 protein: CVSSTRVLSEQFF
CDR3 DNA: TGTGTCAGCAGCACCCGGGTTCTCAGCGAGCAGTTCTTC

J gene: TRBJ2-2
V gene: TRBV28
clone size: few
D gene: .
CDR3 protein: CASSFPGGHTGELFF
CDR3 DNA: TGTGCCAGCAGTTTTCCAGGCGGCCACACCGGGGAGCTGTTTTTT

J gene: TRBJ2-3
V gene: TRBV13
clone size: .
D gene: .
CDR3 protein: CASRTNGSGKTDTQYF
CDR3 DNA: TGTGCCAGCCGAACTAACGGGAGTGGGAAGACAGATACGCAGTATTTT

J gene: TRBJ2-5
V gene: TRBV6-1
clone size: .
D gene: .
CDR3 protein: CASKVRTWLGERQETQYF
CDR3 DNA: TGTGCCAGCAAAGTGAGAACCTGGCTCGGCGAACGCCAAGAGACCCAGTACTTC

J gene: TRBJ2-1
V gene: TRBV7-8
clone size: .
D gene: .
CDR3 protein: CASSGPRIGEVRQFF
CDR3 DNA: TGTGCCAGCAGCGGACCCCGGATAGGCGAGGTGAGACAGTTCTTC

J gene: TRBJ1-2
V gene: TRBV6-5
clone size: many
D gene: .
CDR3 protein: CASTLGGGGAYGYTF
CDR3 DNA: TGTGCCAGCACTTTGGGGGGCGGAGGAGCCTATGGCTACACCTTC

J gene: TRBJ2-1
V gene: TRBV14
clone size: few
D gene: TRBD2
CDR3 protein: CASSQVLAGGPNPNNEQFF
CDR3 DNA: TGTGCCAGCAGCCAAGTCCTAGCGGGAGGGCCAAACCCGAACAATGAGCAGTTCTTC

J gene: TRBJ2-1
V gene: TRBV5-5
clone size: .
D gene: TRBD2
CDR3 protein: CASNHLAAEQFF
CDR3 DNA: TGTGCCAGCAACCACCTAGCGGCTGAGCAGTTCTTC

J gene: TRBJ1-6
V gene: TRBV12-3/TRBV12-4
clone size: .
D gene: TRBD1
CDR3 protein: CASSLIGQGRSPLHF
CDR3 DNA: TGTGCCAGCAGTCTGATTGGACAGGGTCGATCACCCCTCCACTTT

J gene: TRBJ2-7
V gene: TRBV6-5
clone size: many
D gene: TRBD1
CDR3 protein: CASSGTGASYEQYF
CDR3 DNA: TGTGCCAGCAGCGGGACAGGGGCTTCCTACGAGCAGTACTTC

J gene: TRBJ2-3
V gene: TRBV5-1
clone size: once
D gene: .
CDR3 protein: CASSQGEPDTQYF
CDR3 DNA: TGCGCCAGCAGCCAGGGAGAGCCGGATACGCAGTATTTT

J gene: TRBJ1-2
V gene: TRBV7-9
clone size: few
D gene: .
CDR3 protein: CASSYDTGSRIGYTF
CDR3 DNA: TGTGCCAGCAGCTATGATACGGGGTCTCGGATCGGCTACACCTTC

J gene: TRBJ1-4
V gene: TRBV4-2
clone size: many
D gene: TRBD1
CDR3 protein: CASSLKGGQGGNEKLFF
CDR3 DNA: TGTGCCAGCAGCCTCAAAGGGGGACAGGGAGGTAATGAAAAACTGTTTTTT

J gene: TRBJ2-1
V gene: TRBV11-2
clone size: .
D gene: .
CDR3 protein: CASSGRGPNGDEQLF
CDR3 DNA: TGTGCCAGCAGCGGCCGCGGGCCCAACGGTGATGAGCAGCTCTTC

J gene: TRBJ2-5
V gene: TRBV6-5
clone size: many
D gene: .
CDR3 protein: CASYRLGETQYF
CDR3 DNA: TGTGCCAGCTATAGACTCGGAGAGACCCAGTACTTC

J gene: TRBJ1-1
V gene: TRBV12-3/TRBV12-4
clone size: few
D gene: .
CDR3 protein: CASSLRGVVNTEAFF
CDR3 DNA: TGTGCCAGCAGTCTAAGGGGGGTTGTGAACACTGAAGCTTTCTTT

J gene: TRBJ2-5
V gene: TRBV11-1
clone size: many
D gene: .
CDR3 protein: CASSRMKGGTQQETQYF
CDR3 DNA: TGTGCCAGCAGCCGAATGAAGGGCGGGACACAACAAGAGACCCAGTACTTC

J gene: TRBJ2-3
V gene: TRBV5-6
clone size: .
D gene: TRBD2
CDR3 protein: CASRTGLAGEPSTDTQYF
CDR3 DNA: TGTGCCAGCAGGACGGGACTAGCGGGAGAACCTAGCACAGATACGCAGTATTTT

J gene: TRBJ1-1
V gene: TRBV6-1
clone size: .
D gene: TRBD1
CDR3 protein: CASILGQTNTEAFF
CDR3 DNA: TGTGCCAGCATCTTGGGACAGACGAACACTGAAGCTTTCTTT

J gene: TRBJ1-1
V gene: TRBV29-1
clone size: .
D gene: .
CDR3 protein: CSVEGRESTEAFF
CDR3 DNA: TGCAGCGTTGAGGGCAGGGAGAGCACTGAAGCTTTCTTT

J gene: TRBJ1-4
V gene: TRBV9
clone size: .
D gene: .
CDR3 protein: CASSGTDAGEKLFF
CDR3 DNA: TGTGCCAGCAGCGGGACGGATGCGGGTGAAAAACTGTTTTTT

J gene: TRBJ2-3
V gene: TRBV29-1
clone size: few
D gene: TRBD2
CDR3 protein: CSLPGLGGMADTQYF
CDR3 DNA: TGCAGCCTACCCGGACTAGGTGGGATGGCAGATACGCAGTATTTT

J gene: TRBJ1-2
V gene: TRBV4-2
clone size: .
D gene: .
CDR3 protein: CAASQRVYSDGYTF
CDR3 DNA: TGTGCCGCCAGCCAAAGGGTTTATAGCGATGGCTACACCTTC

J gene: TRBJ1-6
V gene: TRBV4-1
clone size: .
D gene: .
CDR3 protein: CASSQKEVGSLLHF
CDR3 DNA: TGCGCAAGCAGCCAGAAGGAGGTGGGTTCACTCCTCCACTTT

J gene: TRBJ2-7
V gene: TRBV7-9
clone size: once
D gene: TRBD2
CDR3 protein: CASSPGLVSYEQYF
CDR3 DNA: TGTGCCAGCAGCCCAGGACTAGTATCCTACGAGCAGTACTTC

J gene: TRBJ2-1
V gene: TRBV12-3/TRBV12-4
clone size: many
D gene: .
CDR3 protein: CASSLAVLNEQFF
CDR3 DNA: TGTGCCAGCAGTTTAGCCGTGTTGAATGAGCAGTTCTTC

J gene: TRBJ2-3
V gene: TRBV29-1
clone size: .
D gene: .
CDR3 protein: CSVHDATDTQYF
CDR3 DNA: TGCAGCGTGCATGACGCCACAGATACGCAGTATTTT

J gene: TRBJ2-3
V gene: TRBV12-3/TRBV12-4
clone size: .
D gene: .
CDR3 protein: CASSLGETRPFYTQYF
CDR3 DNA: TGTGCCAGCAGTTTAGGGGAGACTCGTCCCTTTTATACGCAGTATTTT

J gene: TRBJ2-7
V gene: TRBV12-3/TRBV12-4
clone size: .
D gene: .
CDR3 protein: CASSAGTEGYEQYF
CDR3 DNA: TGTGCCAGCAGCGCCGGGACCGAGGGGTACGAGCAGTACTTC

J gene: TRBJ2-1
V gene: TRBV12-5
clone size: .
D gene: TRBD2
CDR3 protein: CASALTSGGHNEQFF
CDR3 DNA: TGTGCTAGTGCCCTAACTAGCGGGGGTCACAATGAGCAGTTTTTC

J gene: TRBJ2-7
V gene: TRBV30
clone size: once
D gene: .
CDR3 protein: CVWGSGTEQYF
CDR3 DNA: TGTGTCTGGGGGTCGGGGACCGAGCAGTACTTC

J gene: TRBJ2-7
V gene: TRBV6-1
clone size: many
D gene: .
CDR3 protein: CASSVDEGINEQYF
CDR3 DNA: TGTGCCAGCAGTGTGGATGAGGGGATCAACGAGCAGTACTTC

J gene: TRBJ2-1
V gene: TRBV12-3/TRBV12-4
clone size: .
D gene: TRBD2
CDR3 protein: CANRTSGSGAEQLF
CDR3 DNA: TGTGCCAACAGGACTAGCGGATCCGGGGCGGAGCAGCTCTTC

J gene: TRBJ2-1
V gene: TRBV6-5
clone size: .
D gene: TRBD2
CDR3 protein: CANSYRARALAAYNGQFF
CDR3 DNA: TGTGCCAACAGTTATCGCGCCAGGGCCCTAGCGGCCTACAATGGGCAGTTCTTC

J gene: TRBJ1-1
V gene: TRBV30
clone size: .
D gene: TRBD1
CDR3 protein: CAWRWSGRGNTEGFF
CDR3 DNA: TGTGCCTGGAGGTGGTCAGGCAGGGGGAACACTGAAGGTTTCTTT

J gene: TRBJ2-5
V gene: TRBV6-2/TRBV6-3
clone size: .
D gene: TRBD2
CDR3 protein: CASSRAGEKTQYF
CDR3 DNA: TGTGCCAGCAGTAGAGCGGGAGAGAAGACCCAGTACTTC

J gene: TRBJ2-1
V gene: TRBV11-2
clone size: .
D gene: .
CDR3 protein: CACSHGAGQTYNEQFF
CDR3 DNA: TGTGCCTGCAGCCACGGGGCGGGACAAACTTACAATGAGCAGTTCTTC

J gene: TRBJ2-6
V gene: TRBV12-3/TRBV12-4
clone size: .
D gene: .
CDR3 protein: CASSLQQNSGTNVLTF
CDR3 DNA: TGTGCCAGCAGTTTACAGCAAAACTCTGGGACCAACGTCCTGACTTTC

J gene: TRBJ2-7
V gene: TRBV28
clone size: few
D gene: .
CDR3 protein: CASRQPGLYEQYF
CDR3 DNA: TGTGCCAGCAGACAACCAGGACTCTACGAGCAGTACTTC

J gene: TRBJ2-2
V gene: TRBV29-1
clone size: many
D gene: TRBD1
CDR3 protein: CSVAGTGGNTGELFF
CDR3 DNA: TGCAGCGTTGCAGGGACAGGGGGTAACACCGGGGAGCTGTTTTTT

J gene: TRBJ2-7
V gene: TRBV4-1
clone size: many
D gene: TRBD1
CDR3 protein: CASSQATEGALEQYF
CDR3 DNA: TGCGCCAGCAGCCAAGCCACCGAGGGGGCTTTAGAGCAGTACTTC

J gene: TRBJ1-2
V gene: TRBV7-9
clone size: many
D gene: .
CDR3 protein: CASSLGPLYGYTF
CDR3 DNA: TGTGCCAGCAGCTTGGGGCCTTTATATGGCTACACCTTC

J gene: TRBJ2-7
V gene: TRBV13
clone size: .
D gene: .
CDR3 protein: CASSSLALSPYEQYF
CDR3 DNA: TGTGCCAGCAGCTCCCTAGCATTATCCCCCTACGAGCAGTACTTC

J gene: TRBJ2-7
V gene: TRBV28
clone size: .
D gene: TRBD1
CDR3 protein: CASSDRAGHEQYF
CDR3 DNA: TGTGCCAGCTCGGACAGGGCGGGCCACGAGCAGTACTTC

J gene: TRBJ2-1
V gene: TRBV6-2/TRBV6-3
clone size: .
D gene: .
CDR3 protein: CASSLVVSCNEQFF
CDR3 DNA: TGTGCCAGCAGTTTGGTAGTGAGCTGCAATGAGCAGTTCTTC

J gene: TRBJ2-7
V gene: TRBV28
clone size: .
D gene: TRBD1
CDR3 protein: CASSADRKAYEQYF
CDR3 DNA: TGTGCCAGCAGTGCGGACAGGAAAGCCTACGAGCAGTACTTC

J gene: TRBJ1-4
V gene: TRBV4-3
clone size: .
D gene: .
CDR3 protein: CASNQGTAPTNEKLFF
CDR3 DNA: TGCGCCAGCAACCAAGGGACTGCTCCAACTAATGAAAAACTGTTTTTT

J gene: TRBJ2-3
V gene: TRBV15
clone size: .
D gene: TRBD1
CDR3 protein: CATSKGQGGTDTQYF
CDR3 DNA: TGTGCCACCAGCAAAGGACAGGGGGGAACAGATACGCAGTATTTT

J gene: TRBJ2-1
V gene: TRBV7-2
clone size: .
D gene: .
CDR3 protein: CASSLERSYNEQFF
CDR3 DNA: TGTGCCAGCAGCTTGGAACGTTCCTACAATGAGCAGTTCTTC

J gene: TRBJ2-7
V gene: TRBV29-1
clone size: once
D gene: .
CDR3 protein: CSATASITAGEQYF
CDR3 DNA: TGCAGCGCAACTGCCTCCATCACAGCTGGCGAGCAGTACTTC

J gene: TRBJ2-1
V gene: TRBV6-5
clone size: .
D gene: .
CDR3 protein: CASRQRQGLGEQFF
CDR3 DNA: TGTGCCAGCAGGCAGCGGCAGGGTCTAGGTGAGCAGTTCTTC